These 31 T cell receptor beta chains share one sample of origin, sequenced in a study of blood T cell repertoires in COVID-19 (dated by TCRdb to 2018 to 2021). The receptor library was made with the immunoSEQ multiplex PCR assay. This is the immuneACCESS table as TCRdb keeps it, with only in-frame sequences that have V and J called. A part of the clones is gone; compared with another copy, unresolved V genes explain less than half, and the rest is unexplained. The sample yields 63,000 or so clones; roughly 80% were counted once. Jointly, the top ten make up 15% to 20% of the sample. Sequencing was done on a sample of peripheral blood. Every receptor here comes from a man at least 80 years old with active COVID-19.

This chain uses TRBV29-1 with TRBJ1-1; 10 positions agree with TRBD1. This CDR3 region has 15 residues. V was pared by 7 bases and J by 3 bases, with 11 bases of the junction left unmatched. The germline gives CDR1 SQVTM, CDR2 ANQGSEA. CDR3 nucleotide sequence: TGCAGCGCCACCACCGGGACAGGGGTCGACACTGAAGCTTTCTTT. Amino acid sequence: CSATTGTGVDTEAFF.

The J gene is TRBJ1-2, the V gene TRBV7-2, with D tentatively TRBD1 (5 bases). Germline V gene data show CDR1 as SGHTA and CDR2 as FQGNSA. V was clipped by 3 bases and J by 8 bases, with 10 bases between them. The CDR3 covers 12 residues. This CDR3 is CASSFLTGGYTF. CDR3 DNA sequence: TGTGCCAGCAGCTTCCTTACAGGCGGCTACACCTTC.

The chain has TRBV3-1 (or the pseudogene TRBV3-2) and TRBJ1-4; no clear D. The germline CDR1 and CDR2 sequences are LGHDT and YNNKEL (reference sequence). The CDR3 is 13 amino acids. The ends were cut back, 4 bases at V and 7 bases at J, with 10 bases in the middle. For the CDR3, the DNA is TGTGCCAGCAGCCGTCTCCGTCTTGAAAAACTGTTTTTT. This gives the protein CASSRLRLEKLFF.

The V and J genes are TRBV28 and TRBJ2-5; D perhaps matches TRBD2 (6 bases). The CDR3 consists of 16 residues. The germline V and J ends were trimmed by 3 bases and 1 base, with 15 bases remaining between them. Germline CDR1 and CDR2: MDHEN and SYDVKM. The CDR3 coding sequence is TGTGCCAGCAGTTTCTCGGCGGGGCCAAGCCAAGAGACCCAGTACTTC. The encoded protein is CASSFSAGPSQETQYF. Supplemented by reference TRBV28 and TRBJ2-5, the full variable domain reads DVKVTQSSRYLVKRTGEKVFLECVQDMDHENMFWYRQDPGLGLRLIYFSYDVKMKEKGDIPEGYSVSREKKERFSLILESASTNQTSMYLCASSFSAGPSQETQYFGPGTRLLVL.

This clone has only a few counts. This chain connects TRBV27 to TRBJ2-2; D gene uncertain. Per the germline V gene, CDR1 is MNHEY and CDR2 is SMNVEV (reference sequence). Trimming shortened V by 6 bases and J by 4 bases, and 18 bases separated the two germline ends. This CDR3 comprises 16 residues. CDR3 DNA sequence: TGTGCCAGCAGCTTACTTAGGTGGTCGGGCACCGGGGAGCTGTTTTTT. Translated, it gives CASSLLRWSGTGELFF.

This chain joins TRBV10-3 and TRBJ2-7, with 7 bases identical to TRBD1. Germline CDR1 is ENHRY and CDR2 is SYGVKD. The ends lost 5 bases at V and 2 bases at J; junction bases unmatched: 3. The CDR3 contains 13 residues. The CDR3 DNA follows: TGTGCCATCAGTACGGACAGGACCTACGAGCAGTACTTC. Protein sequence: CAISTDRTYEQYF.

The chain has TRBV4-2 and TRBJ2-1; 10 bases are a match to TRBD2. CDR3 length: 17 amino acids. V gave up 0 bases and J gave up 11 bases; unmatched junction bases: 13. Germline lookup yields CDR1 LGHNA and CDR2 YNFKEQ. DNA for the CDR3: TGTGCCAGCAGCCAAGATCCTGGGTCTAGCGGGAGTATGCAGCAGTTCTTC. Residues: CASSQDPGSSGSMQQFF.

The chain recombines TRBV7-2 with TRBJ1-4, with TRBD1 identical over 8 bases. The junction had 8 bases not matched to a gene; V was cut back by 7 bases and J by 7 bases. Germline lookup yields CDR1 SGHTA and CDR2 FQGNSA. The CDR3 is made up of 14 amino acids. The CDR3 spells CASNRGGSSEKLFF. The DNA of the CDR3 is TGTGCCAGCAACAGGGGGGGTTCTTCTGAAAAACTGTTTTTT. The complete variable domain, with remaining parts taken from reference TRBV7-2 and TRBJ1-4, reads GAGVSQSPSNKVTEKGKDVELRCDPISGHTALYWYRQSLGQGLEFLIYFQGNSAPDKSGLPSDRFSAERTGGSVSTLTIQRTQQEDSAVYLCASNRGGSSEKLFFGSGTQLSVL.

The chain combines TRBV19 with TRBJ1-4, with D perhaps TRBD1 (6 bases). This CDR3 has 16 amino acids. The V gene lost 8 bases and the J gene lost 10 bases, with 26 bases spanning the gap. Germline V lookup: CDR1 LNHDA, CDR2 SQIVND (reference sequence). The CDR3 nucleotides read TGTGCCAGTCAAGACAGGCCCAAAGCGGGAGAAAGAAAACTGTTTTTT. It specifies CASQDRPKAGERKLFF.

This chain connects TRBV19 to TRBJ1-2, with 9 bases matching TRBD1. This CDR3 spans 15 amino acids. Germline trimming cut 3 bases from V and 4 bases from J; bases unmatched to any gene: 6. CDR1 and CDR2 (germline): LNHDA, SQIVND (reference sequence). CDR3: CASSISQGAIYGYTF. CDR3 nucleotide sequence: TGTGCCAGTAGTATTTCACAGGGGGCGATCTATGGCTACACCTTC.

The chain joins TRBV7-2 to TRBJ2-2; the D is unclear. Germline V gene data show CDR1 as SGHTA and CDR2 as FQGNSA. The CDR3 consists of 16 residues. V dropped 1 base and J dropped 4 bases, with 13 bases sitting between them. The CDR3 sequence: CASSLGQPRPTGELFF. CDR3 sequence (DNA): TGTGCCAGCAGCTTAGGCCAACCTAGACCCACCGGGGAGCTGTTTTTT.

The chain has TRBV5-1 and TRBJ2-2; D possibly corresponds to TRBD2 (6 bases). Germline V gene sequence: CDR1 SGHRS, CDR2 YFSETQ. Deletions cut 7 bases from V and 0 bases from J, with 10 bases between. The length of the CDR3 is 14 residues. CDR3 bases: TGCGCCAGCCTGGAGGGGTCGAACACCGGGGAGCTGTTTTTT. Its translation is CASLEGSNTGELFF.

The rearrangement uses TRBV4-3 and TRBJ2-1, with D possibly TRBD2 on 5 matching bases. This CDR3 region has 18 residues. The germline V gene has CDR1 LGHNA and CDR2 YSLEER. Trimming shortened V by 1 base and J by 0 bases, and 16 bases separated the two germline ends. DNA for the CDR3: TGCGCCAGCAGCCAAGGAGGCCGGGGAAAAAGCTCCTACAATGAGCAGTTCTTC. Translating it yields CASSQGGRGKSSYNEQFF.

The genes are TRBV18 and TRBJ2-6; 7 nucleotides line up with TRBD2. The germline V gene has CDR1 KGHSH and CDR2 LQKENI. The CDR3 sequence is 17 residues long. The V and J ends lost 6 bases and 0 bases, in that order; junction bases with no gene match: 8. For the CDR3, the DNA is TGTGCCAGCTCGTCTAGCGGATCCGGCTCTGGGGCCAACGTCCTGACTTTC. It encodes CASSSSGSGSGANVLTF.

The chain joins TRBV20-1 to TRBJ2-5; 8 bases align to TRBD1. V lost 3 bases, J lost 7 bases, and 13 bases stayed unmatched. Germline V gene data show CDR1 as DFQATT and CDR2 as SNEGSKA (reference sequence). The CDR3 is 15 residues long. CDR3 bases: TGCAGTGCTAGTGAAACAGGGGGACGGGTGGGGACCCAGTACTTC. Protein product: CSASETGGRVGTQYF.

This clone was observed a few times. V usage is TRBV7-2 and J usage is TRBJ2-7; D gene uncertain. Trimming stripped 5 bases from V and 2 bases from J, with 16 bases between. The germline CDR1 and CDR2 sequences are SGHTA and FQGNSA. The CDR3 totals 15 residues. This CDR3 reads CASSPGGSPTYEQYF. The CDR3 DNA reads TGTGCCAGCAGCCCCGGCGGTTCTCCTACCTACGAGCAGTACTTC.

The V call is TRBV11-2, the J call TRBJ1-4; D gene unclear. V was cut by 3 bases and J by 7 bases, with 9 bases left in between. There are 13 residues in the CDR3. Germline CDR1 and CDR2: SGHAT and FQNNGV. The CDR3 coding sequence is TGTGCCAGCAGCTTTGGGGAGGCTGAAAAACTGTTTTTT. Translating gives CASSFGEAEKLFF.

The chain recombines TRBV7-2 with TRBJ2-3; TRBD1 matches 8 bases. Germline-derived CDR1 and CDR2 are SGHTA and FQGNSA. The CDR3 is made up of 16 amino acids. The J segment lost 1 base and the V segment lost 6 bases, leaving 9 bases of the junction unmatched. The CDR3 DNA reads as TGTGCCAGCAGTCCTGGACAGGGTCAACGCACAGATACGCAGTATTTT. The encoded protein is CASSPGQGQRTDTQYF.

The J gene is TRBJ2-1, the V gene TRBV21-1; TRBD1, the table's D call, lacks a check against the DNA. TRBV21-1 is marked as a pseudogene. The CDR3 has 21 amino acids. Here the CDR3 DNA reads TGTGCCAGCAGCAAAGAGGTCACCGGACAGGGTCACCCGAGCTCCTACAATGAGCAGTTCTTC. This translates into CASSKEVTGQGHPSSYNEQFF.

V gene TRBV5-4 combines with J gene TRBJ2-7; tentative D call: TRBD2 (5 bases). V lost 3 bases and J 4 bases, leaving 14 bases between the germline ends. The CDR3 length is 14 residues. Germline CDR1 is SGHNT and CDR2 is YYREEE (reference sequence). Here the CDR3 reads CASSSRGRLYEQYF. In DNA form, the CDR3 reads TGTGCCAGCAGCTCTCGCGGGCGACTGTACGAGCAGTACTTC.

V usage is TRBV28 and J usage is TRBJ2-7, with D perhaps TRBD1 (5 bases). The CDR3 loop spans 15 amino acids. CDR1 is MDHEN and CDR2 is SYDVKM in the germline V gene. Trimming pared 9 bases from V and 2 bases from J, leaving 20 bases between. CDR3 coding DNA: TGTGCCAGTAATCAGGGCTTCCCAAAAACCTACGAGCAGTACTTC. Protein: CASNQGFPKTYEQYF.

The chain uses TRBV4-2 and TRBJ2-3; 7 nucleotides agree with TRBD2. The V gene's germline CDR1 is LGHNA and CDR2 YNFKEQ. V shed 0 bases and J 1 base; nucleotides not matched to a gene: 7. The CDR3 is 17 residues long. CDR3 region: CASSQEMASGRTDTQYF. The CDR3 DNA is TGTGCCAGCAGCCAAGAAATGGCTAGCGGTCGCACAGATACGCAGTATTTT.

This rearrangement joins TRBV4-2 to TRBJ2-7; 7 nucleotides match TRBD2. V trimming: 4 bases; J trimming: 7 bases; junction bases outside the gene matches: 1. Germline V gene lookup returns CDR1 LGHNA and CDR2 YNFKEQ. This CDR3 region has 11 residues. The CDR3 sequence is CASSRGGEQYF. The CDR3 DNA reads as TGTGCCAGCAGCCGGGGGGGAGAGCAGTACTTC.

The V and J genes are TRBV15 and TRBJ2-2, with D unresolved. The CDR3 contains 13 residues. The germline V gene has CDR1 LNHNV and CDR2 YYDKDF (reference sequence). Trimming pared 0 bases from V and 7 bases from J, leaving 6 bases between. In nucleotides, the CDR3 is TGTGCCACCAGCAGAGAGCGAATCGGGGAGCTGTTTTTT. Protein sequence: CATSRERIGELFF.

The CDR3 nucleotides are TGTGCCACCAGTGATTTGCCGGGTGTGCTATACAATGAGCAGTTCTTC. It translates to CATSDLPGVLYNEQFF. The chain uses TRBV24-1 and TRBJ2-1; D uncertain. Trimming removed 0 bases at V and 4 bases at J, with 12 bases between. Per the germline V gene, CDR1 is KGHDR and CDR2 is SFDVKD. This CDR3 comprises 16 residues.

The chain is built from TRBV19 and TRBJ1-5, with TRBD1 as a possible D gene (5 bases). Per the germline V gene, CDR1 is LNHDA and CDR2 is SQIVND (reference sequence). Trimming took 4 bases from V and 3 from J, leaving 10 bases between them. CDR3 length: 14 amino acids. In nucleotides, the CDR3 is TGTGCCAGTAGTACCACAGGATTCAATCAGCCCCAGCATTTT. This encodes CASSTTGFNQPQHF. The full variable domain, its missing parts supplied by reference TRBV19 and TRBJ1-5, is DGGITQSPKYLFRKEGQNVTLSCEQNLNHDAMYWYRQDPGQGLRLIYYSQIVNDFQKGDIAEGYSVSREKKESFPLTVTSAQKNPTAFYLCASSTTGFNQPQHFGDGTRLSIL.

This clone was detected a few times. The chain joins TRBV19 to TRBJ2-5, with a possible D match to TRBD1 (6 bases). Germline-derived CDR1 and CDR2 are LNHDA and SQIVND (reference sequence). V lost 5 bases, J lost 5 bases, and 12 bases lay in between. This CDR3 is built from 13 residues. The DNA for the CDR3 is TGTGCCAGTAGTGCAGGGGTTAGGGAGACCCAGTACTTC. As protein: CASSAGVRETQYF.

The gene calls are TRBV5-1 and TRBJ2-2, with D tentatively TRBD2 (5 bases). The germline V gene has CDR1 SGHRS and CDR2 YFSETQ. The V end was cut by 6 bases, the J end by 5 bases, with 14 bases between. This CDR3 is built from 14 residues. The CDR3 DNA follows: TGCGCCAGCATGGAGGTGGTGGGAACCGGGGAGCTGTTTTTT. Translating gives CASMEVVGTGELFF.

This chain uses TRBV7-9 with TRBJ1-6, with 11 bases lining up with TRBD1. V lost 5 bases to trimming and J lost 8 bases; unmatched junction nucleotides: 11. Germline values: CDR1 SEHNR, CDR2 FQNEAQ (reference sequence). CDR3 length equals 17 residues. CDR3 amino acids: CASSKGTGGRFDSPLHF. Here the CDR3 DNA reads TGTGCCAGCAGCAAGGGGACAGGGGGAAGGTTCGATTCACCCCTCCACTTT.

The gene calls are TRBV5-6 and TRBJ1-3, with no clear D. CDR1 is SGHDT and CDR2 is YYEEEE in the germline V gene. The CDR3 spans 14 residues. The germline V and J ends were trimmed by 4 bases and 4 bases, with 12 bases remaining between them. The CDR3 loop is CASSHVLEGNTIYF. CDR3 nucleotide sequence: TGTGCCAGCAGCCATGTCCTGGAGGGAAACACCATATATTTT.

This CDR3 reads CASSPLQGARGNTIYF. The DNA of the CDR3 is TGTGCCAGCAGTCCTCTACAGGGGGCGAGGGGAAACACCATATATTTT. V gene TRBV28 combines with J gene TRBJ1-3; 9 nucleotides match TRBD1. Germline trimming cut 5 bases from V and 4 bases from J; bases unmatched to any gene: 9. The CDR3 has 16 amino acids. Germline V gene lookup returns CDR1 MDHEN and CDR2 SYDVKM.